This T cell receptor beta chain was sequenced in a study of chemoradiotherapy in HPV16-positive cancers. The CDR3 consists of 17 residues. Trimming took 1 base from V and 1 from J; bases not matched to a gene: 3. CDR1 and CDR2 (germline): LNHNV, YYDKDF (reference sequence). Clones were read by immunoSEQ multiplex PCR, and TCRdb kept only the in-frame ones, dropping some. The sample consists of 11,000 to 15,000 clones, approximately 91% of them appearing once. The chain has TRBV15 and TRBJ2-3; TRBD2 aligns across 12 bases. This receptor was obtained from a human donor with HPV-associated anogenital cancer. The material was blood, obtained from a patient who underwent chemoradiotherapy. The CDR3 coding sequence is TGTGCCACCAGCAGAGGGCCTAGCGGGGGGGGCACAGATACGCAGTATTTT. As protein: CATSRGPSGGGTDTQYF.